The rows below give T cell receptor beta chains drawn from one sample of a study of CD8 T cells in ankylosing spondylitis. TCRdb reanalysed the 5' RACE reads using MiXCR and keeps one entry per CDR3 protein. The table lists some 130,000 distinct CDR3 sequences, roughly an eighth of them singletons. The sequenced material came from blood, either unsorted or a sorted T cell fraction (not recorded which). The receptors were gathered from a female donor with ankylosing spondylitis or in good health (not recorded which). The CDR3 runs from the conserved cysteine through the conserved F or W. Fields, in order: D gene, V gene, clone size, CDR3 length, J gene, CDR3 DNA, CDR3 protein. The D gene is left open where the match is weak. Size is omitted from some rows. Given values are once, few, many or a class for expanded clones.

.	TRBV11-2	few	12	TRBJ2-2	TGTGCCAGCAGCTTAGGACGAGGGGAGCTGTTTTTT	CASSLGRGELFF
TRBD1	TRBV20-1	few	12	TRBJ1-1	TGCAGTGCAAACAGGGGGATCTCTGAAGCTTTCTTT	CSANRGISEAFF
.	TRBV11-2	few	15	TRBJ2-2	TGTGCCAGCAGCCTTGGGCAGGGCACCACCGGGGAGCTGTTTTTT	CASSLGQGTTGELFF
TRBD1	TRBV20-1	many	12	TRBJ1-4	TGCAGTGCTAGCCGGACAGGGCCAAAACTGTTTTTT	CSASRTGPKLFF
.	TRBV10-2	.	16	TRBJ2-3	TGCGCCAGCAGTGACAGGAGCGGGCGCAACACAGATACGCAGTATTTT	CASSDRSGRNTDTQYF
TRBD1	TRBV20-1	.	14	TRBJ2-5	TGCAGTGCTATCGACAGGGGGCGAGTCGAGACCCAGTACTTC	CSAIDRGRVETQYF
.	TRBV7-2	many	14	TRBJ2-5	TGTGCCAGCAGCTTACAACGGAAACAAGAGACCCAGTACTTC	CASSLQRKQETQYF
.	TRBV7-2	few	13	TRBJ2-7	TGTGCCAGCAGCTTAACGACTCTGGCCGAGCAGTACTTC	CASSLTTLAEQYF
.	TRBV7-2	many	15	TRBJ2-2	TGTGCCAGCACTGTTGAGGGGACCAACACCGGGGAGCTGTTTTTT	CASTVEGTNTGELFF
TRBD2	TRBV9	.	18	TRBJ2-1	TGTGCCAGCAGCGTAATTCCGACCGGGACTAGCGGGGGGGCTGAGCAGTTCTTC	CASSVIPTGTSGGAEQFF
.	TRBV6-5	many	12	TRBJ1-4	TGTGCCAGCAGCTACCCGGGTGAAAAACTGTTTTTT	CASSYPGEKLFF
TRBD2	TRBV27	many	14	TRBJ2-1	TGTGCCAGCAGAAGCGGGAGTTCCTACAATGAGCAGTTCTTC	CASRSGSSYNEQFF
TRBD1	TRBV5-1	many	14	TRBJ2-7	TGCGCCAGCAGCTTGGAGGACAGGTCCTACGAGCAGTACTTC	CASSLEDRSYEQYF
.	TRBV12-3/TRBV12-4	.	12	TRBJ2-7	TGTGCCAGCAGCCAGGACGTAGGCGAGCAGTACTTC	CASSQDVGEQYF
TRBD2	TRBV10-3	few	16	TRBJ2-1	TGTGCCATCAGTTCCTTCGCGGGGGGGCCTTTGAATGAGCAGTTCTTC	CAISSFAGGPLNEQFF
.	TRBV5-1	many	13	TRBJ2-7	TGCGCCAGCAGCATCGGAAGTCAAAGCGTGCAGTACTTC	CASSIGSQSVQYF
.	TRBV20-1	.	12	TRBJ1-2	TGCAGTGCTATCTTTTCAGGATATGGCTACACCTTC	CSAIFSGYGYTF
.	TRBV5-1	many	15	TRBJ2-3	TGCGCCAGTTTCGGGAACGGGGGGCTGGCAGATACGCAGTATTTT	CASFGNGGLADTQYF
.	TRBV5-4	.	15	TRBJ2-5	TGTGCCAGCAGCAACGGACAGACATGGGGAGAGACCCAGTACTTC	CASSNGQTWGETQYF
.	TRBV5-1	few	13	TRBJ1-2	TGCGCCAGCAGCTTGGGCAGAGACTATGGCTACACCTTC	CASSLGRDYGYTF
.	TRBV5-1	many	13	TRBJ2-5	TGCGCCAGCAGCTTCGCAGGGGAGGAGACCCAGTACTTC	CASSFAGEETQYF
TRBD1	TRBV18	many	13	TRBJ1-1	TGTGCCAGCTCACCTGGGACAGGGACTGAAGCTTTCTTT	CASSPGTGTEAFF
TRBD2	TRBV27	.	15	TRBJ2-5	TGTGCCAGCAGTTCCCCTAGCGGGGGTAAAGAGACCCAGTACTTC	CASSSPSGGKETQYF
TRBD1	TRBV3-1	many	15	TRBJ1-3	TGTGCCAGCAGCCAAGGGGACAGGGCCGGAAACACCATATATTTT	CASSQGDRAGNTIYF
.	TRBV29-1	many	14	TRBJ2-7	TGCAGCGTTGAAAGCCCCGCGGAGCGAAACGAGCAGTACTTC	CSVESPAERNEQYF
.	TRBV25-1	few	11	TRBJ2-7	TGTGCCAGCAGTAATGCCTACGAGCAGTACTTC	CASSNAYEQYF
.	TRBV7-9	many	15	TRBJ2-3	TGTGCCAGCAGCTTAGGGGCAGGGGACACAGATACGCAGTATTTT	CASSLGAGDTDTQYF
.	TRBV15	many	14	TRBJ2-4	TGTGCCACCAGCAGAGACAGGGGTTTGAATATTCAGTACTTC	CATSRDRGLNIQYF
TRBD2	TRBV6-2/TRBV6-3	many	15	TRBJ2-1	TGTGCCAGCAGTTCCAGGACTAGCGGGAAGGAGGAGCAGTTCTTC	CASSSRTSGKEEQFF